This T cell receptor (beta chain) was captured by sequencing in a study of response to subunit inactivated influenza vaccine. Study-level points and caveats: Each seasonal flu vaccination may recruit only limited new T cells, authors suggested.

TCRdb re-called the RT-PCR reads with MiXCR, one entry per CDR3 protein. The sample lists about 650,000 distinct CDR3 sequences; 15% to 18% were seen once. Comment on this clonotype: Its specificity is not known.

The clonotype was recovered from a man over 45 who received an inactivated influenza vaccine. The source was PBMCs from blood, collected less than 13 days after vaccination.

The CDR3 reads CASSLEWDEKLFF. CDR3 bases: TGTGCCAGCAGCTTAGAGTGGGATGAAAAACTGTTTTTT. This chain uses TRBV7-2 with TRBJ1-4; D uncertain. The ends were cut back, 1 base at V and 6 bases at J, with 6 bases in the middle. CDR3 size: 13 residues. Germline CDR1 and CDR2: SGHTA and FQGNSA. The variable domain in full, completed from reference TRBV7-2 and TRBJ1-4, reads GAGVSQSPSNKVTEKGKDVELRCDPISGHTALYWYRQSLGQGLEFLIYFQGNSAPDKSGLPSDRFSAERTGGSVSTLTIQRTQQEDSAVYLCASSLEWDEKLFFGSGTQLSVL.